This is a list of T cell receptor beta chains from one sample in a study of blood T cell repertoires in COVID-19. The assay was immunoSEQ multiplex PCR, and TCRdb's table has in-frame clones only and misses some. Of 55,000 to 75,000 clones in the sample, about 87% were seen once. The sequenced sample consisted of peripheral blood. The source of these receptors is a human donor with active COVID-19. The donor label of this sample is uncertain. Both conserved end residues are part of each CDR3.

J gene	V gene	CDR3 protein
TRBJ2-1	TRBV14	CASSRDSSYNEQFF
TRBJ2-7	TRBV11-3	CASSWPGGMYEQYF
TRBJ2-3	TRBV6-5	CASITGRGLTDTQYF
TRBJ1-2	TRBV18	CASSPIFSTENYGYTF
TRBJ2-7	TRBV28	CASRAQGSYEQYF
TRBJ1-2	TRBV9	CASSADIYGYTF
TRBJ1-5	TRBV6-6	CASSYLDSIDQPQHF
TRBJ2-2	TRBV2	CASSRRSGWTGELFF
TRBJ2-1	TRBV23-1	CASSQSLAGGTYNEQFF
TRBJ1-2	TRBV27	CASSLSGDYGYTF
TRBJ2-2	TRBV19	CASSRQGPLGELFF
TRBJ1-5	TRBV19	CASSQQGFSNQPQHF
TRBJ2-3	TRBV5-4	CASSTSEGGTQYF
TRBJ2-5	TRBV21-1	CASVSRGGETQYF
TRBJ1-1	TRBV29-1	CSVDRATEAFF
TRBJ1-1	TRBV12-3/TRBV12-4	CASSWFRNTEAFF
TRBJ1-1	TRBV7-2	CASSFRTGGNTEAFF
TRBJ2-2	TRBV5-1	CASSVGHPNTGELFF
TRBJ1-6	TRBV5-4	CASSFLGESPLHF
TRBJ1-1	TRBV5-1	CASSLGGVGTEAFF
TRBJ2-3	TRBV3-1/TRBV3-2	CASSQEQGGDTQYF
TRBJ1-6	TRBV3-1/TRBV3-2	CASSQSDRGIFSPAF
TRBJ1-5	TRBV12-3/TRBV12-4	CASSEEPNQPQHF
TRBJ1-2	TRBV7-2	CASSTGQGANGYTF
TRBJ1-4	TRBV28	CASSLESGRQEKLFF
TRBJ1-1	TRBV4-3	CASSQLGQGSTEAFF
TRBJ2-3	TRBV5-1	CASRGQGSSDTQYF
TRBJ2-1	TRBV3-1/TRBV3-2	CASNLRGSGIRNEQFF
TRBJ1-3	TRBV6-1	CASSVDRVFSGNTIYF
TRBJ2-7	TRBV13	CASSLASGANEQYF